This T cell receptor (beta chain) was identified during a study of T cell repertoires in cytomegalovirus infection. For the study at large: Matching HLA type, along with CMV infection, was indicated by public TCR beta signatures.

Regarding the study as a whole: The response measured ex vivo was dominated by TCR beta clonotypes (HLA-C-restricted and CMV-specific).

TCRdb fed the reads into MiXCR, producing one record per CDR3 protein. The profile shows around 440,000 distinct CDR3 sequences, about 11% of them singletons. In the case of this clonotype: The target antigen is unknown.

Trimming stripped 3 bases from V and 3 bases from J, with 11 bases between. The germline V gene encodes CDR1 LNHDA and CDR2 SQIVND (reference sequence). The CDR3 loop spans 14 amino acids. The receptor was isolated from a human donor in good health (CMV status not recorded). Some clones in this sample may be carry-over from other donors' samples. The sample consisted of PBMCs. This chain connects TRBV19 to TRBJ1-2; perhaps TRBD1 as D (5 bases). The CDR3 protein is CASSILGRDYGYTF. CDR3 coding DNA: TGTGCCAGTAGTATTCTGGGCAGGGACTATGGCTACACCTTC.